These T cell receptor beta chains were read from a single sample in a study of blood T cell repertoires in COVID-19. Here immunoSEQ multiplex PCR was the method, and the copy in TCRdb shows in-frame clones only, minus some. The sample holds around 51,000 clones, 80% to 90% seen once. What was sequenced was peripheral blood. The receptors here all came from a woman of 80 years or more with acute or convalescent COVID-19. The CDR3 runs from the conserved cysteine through the conserved F or W. D genes are given only for firm matches.

TRBJ2-3	TRBD2	TRBV7-9	CASSLEWRGDWTDTQYF	TGTGCCAGCAGCTTAGAGTGGCGGGGGGACTGGACAGATACGCAGTATTTT
TRBJ2-3	TRBD1	TRBV5-4	CASSELTGEEQLRYF	TGTGCCAGCAGCGAGCTGACAGGGGAAGAACAATTACGGTATTTT
TRBJ2-2	.	TRBV5-1	CASSLGFGEGGNTGELFF	TGCGCCAGCAGCTTGGGCTTTGGTGAAGGCGGGAACACCGGGGAGCTGTTTTTT
TRBJ2-2	TRBD2	TRBV11-3	CASSLYSGAGELFF	TGTGCCAGCAGCTTATATAGCGGGGCCGGGGAGCTGTTTTTT
TRBJ2-3	TRBD1	TRBV4-1	CASSQDRDREVTDTQYF	TGCGCCAGCAGCCAAGATAGGGACAGGGAGGTCACAGATACGCAGTATTTT
TRBJ2-6	.	TRBV18	CASSPPGSRAGANVLTF	TGTGCCAGCTCACCCCCCGGGTCGCGGGCGGGGGCCAACGTCCTGACTTTC
TRBJ1-2	.	TRBV18	CASSPQGTEGYTF	TGTGCCAGCTCACCCCAGGGGACGGAGGGCTACACCTTC
TRBJ2-5	TRBD1	TRBV25-1	CASSEFSGTGGVETQYF	TGTGCCAGCAGTGAATTCTCCGGGACAGGGGGCGTCGAGACCCAGTACTTC
TRBJ1-2	TRBD1	TRBV2	CASSRDRDFRYGYTF	TGTGCCAGCAGCAGGGACAGGGACTTCCGGTATGGCTACACCTTC
TRBJ1-4	.	TRBV15	CATSRELQGAEKLFF	TGTGCCACCAGCAGAGAGTTACAGGGAGCGGAAAAACTGTTTTTT
TRBJ1-6	.	TRBV3-1/TRBV3-2	CASSSKGEGVGHSPLHF	TGTGCCAGCAGCTCCAAAGGGGAGGGGGTAGGTCATTCACCCCTCCACTTT
TRBJ1-1	TRBD1	TRBV10-3	CAISSRDRGRNTEAFF	TGTGCCATCAGTAGCCGGGACAGGGGTCGTAACACTGAAGCTTTCTTT
TRBJ1-6	TRBD1	TRBV19	CASTWGQGYSPLHF	TGTGCCAGTACCTGGGGACAGGGTTATTCACCCCTCCACTTT
TRBJ1-1	.	TRBV6-5	CASRRNTEAFF	TGTGCCAGCCGGAGGAACACTGAAGCTTTCTTT
TRBJ1-2	.	TRBV12-3/TRBV12-4	CASSLIDYGYTF	TGTGCCAGCAGTTTAATAGACTATGGCTACACCTTC
TRBJ2-7	TRBD2	TRBV12-5	CASGLGPGGSYEQYF	TGTGCTAGTGGTTTGGGGCCGGGGGGGTCCTACGAGCAGTACTTC
TRBJ1-2	.	TRBV15	CATSRVTGSGGYTF	TGTGCCACCAGCAGAGTCACAGGGTCGGGTGGCTACACCTTC
TRBJ2-4	.	TRBV6-5	CASSLGGENIQYF	TGTGCCAGCAGTTTAGGGGGTGAAAACATTCAGTACTTC
TRBJ2-2	TRBD1	TRBV19	CASSATSGTGNTGELFF	TGTGCCAGTAGTGCAACTTCCGGGACAGGGAACACCGGGGAGCTGTTTTTT
TRBJ1-1	.	TRBV29-1	CSVHSGTEAFF	TGCAGCGTTCATAGCGGCACTGAAGCTTTCTTT
TRBJ2-1	TRBD2	TRBV5-1	CASSWGTSGTYNEQFF	TGCGCCAGCAGCTGGGGGACTAGCGGGACCTACAATGAGCAGTTCTTC
TRBJ1-6	.	TRBV6-5	CASSYLKGSPLHF	TGTGCCAGCAGTTATCTAAAGGGGTCACCCCTCCACTTT